The clone carrying this TCR beta chain was observed a handful of times. Measured with immunoSEQ multiplex PCR; TCRdb has only the in-frame clones, and not every one. Among tens of thousands of clones listed, more than 80% were seen once. The CDR3 contains 12 residues. V was pared by 6 bases and J by 3 bases, with 12 bases between. Germline V lookup: CDR1 SQVTM, CDR2 ANQGSEA. The record originates from a study of technical replicates of blood from a few donors. The V call is TRBV29-1, the J call TRBJ2-7, with D possibly being TRBD1 (6 bases). This TCR derives from a human donor in good health. Some clones in this sample may be carry-over from other donors' samples. The source material was PBMCs. The CDR3 bases are TGCAGCGTGAAAACGACAGGCTACGAGCAGTACTTC. It specifies CSVKTTGYEQYF.